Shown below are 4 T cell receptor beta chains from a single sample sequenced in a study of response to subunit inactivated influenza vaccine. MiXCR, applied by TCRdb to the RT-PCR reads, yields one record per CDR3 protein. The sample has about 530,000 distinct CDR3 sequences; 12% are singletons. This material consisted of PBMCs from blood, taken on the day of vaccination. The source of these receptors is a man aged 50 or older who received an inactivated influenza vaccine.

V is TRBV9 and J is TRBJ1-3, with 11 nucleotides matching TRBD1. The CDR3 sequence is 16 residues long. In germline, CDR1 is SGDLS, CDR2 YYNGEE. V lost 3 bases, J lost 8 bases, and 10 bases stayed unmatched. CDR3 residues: CASSDLRDRGRDTIYF. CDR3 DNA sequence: TGTGCCAGCAGCGACCTCCGGGACAGGGGGAGGGACACCATATATTTT.

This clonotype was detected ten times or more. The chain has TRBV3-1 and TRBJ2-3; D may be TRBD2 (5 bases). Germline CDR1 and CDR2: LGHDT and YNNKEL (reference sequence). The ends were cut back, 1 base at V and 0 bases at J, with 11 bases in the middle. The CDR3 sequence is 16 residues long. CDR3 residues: CASSQVAGTSTDTQYF. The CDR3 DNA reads TGTGCCAGCAGCCAAGTCGCGGGCACTAGCACAGATACGCAGTATTTT.

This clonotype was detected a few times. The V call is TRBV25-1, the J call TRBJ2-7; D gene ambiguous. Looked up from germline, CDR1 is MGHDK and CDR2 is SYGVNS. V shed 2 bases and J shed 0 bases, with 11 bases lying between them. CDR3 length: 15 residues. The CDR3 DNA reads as TGTGCCAGCAGTGAAGTGGGTAGGAGCTCCTACGAGCAGTACTTC. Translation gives CASSEVGRSSYEQYF.

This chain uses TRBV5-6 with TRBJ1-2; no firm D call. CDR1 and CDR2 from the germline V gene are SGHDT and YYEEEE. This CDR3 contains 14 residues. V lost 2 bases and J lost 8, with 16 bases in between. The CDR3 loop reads CASSLNFEAGGYTF. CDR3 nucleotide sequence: TGTGCCAGCAGCTTAAATTTCGAAGCTGGGGGCTACACCTTC.